This TCR beta chain is from a study of beta chain features in type 1 diabetes. Overall study context: Examination covered some 110,000,000 sorted cells spanning all samples.

Naive, central memory, regulatory and stem cell-like memory cells within the CD4+ compartment were sorted using CD45RO/CCR7/CD25/CD127/CD95/CD27. Study-level points and caveats: Any HLA effect on TCRB rearrangement was left unresolved by small sub-analyses.

What was sequenced were expressed TCRB transcripts, since all of the isolated RNA had been reverse transcribed. Produced via immunoSEQ multiplex PCR; TCRdb's table is partial and in-frame only. Of about 180,000 clones listed, about 13% are singletons. Note on this clone: Its cognate antigen is unknown.

This clonotype was obtained from a woman aged 18-35 years in good health. Sample: central memory CD4+ T cells from blood.

The CDR3 DNA follows: TGTGCCAGCTCGCTCGGACTAGCGGAAGGGGGGCGCACAGATACGCAGTATTTT. Translation: CASSLGLAEGGRTDTQYF. The chain combines TRBV18 with TRBJ2-3; 10 nucleotides align to TRBD2. Germline-derived CDR1 and CDR2 are KGHSH and LQKENI. V dropped 6 bases and J dropped 1; count of bases not matched to a gene: 13. There are 18 residues in the CDR3.